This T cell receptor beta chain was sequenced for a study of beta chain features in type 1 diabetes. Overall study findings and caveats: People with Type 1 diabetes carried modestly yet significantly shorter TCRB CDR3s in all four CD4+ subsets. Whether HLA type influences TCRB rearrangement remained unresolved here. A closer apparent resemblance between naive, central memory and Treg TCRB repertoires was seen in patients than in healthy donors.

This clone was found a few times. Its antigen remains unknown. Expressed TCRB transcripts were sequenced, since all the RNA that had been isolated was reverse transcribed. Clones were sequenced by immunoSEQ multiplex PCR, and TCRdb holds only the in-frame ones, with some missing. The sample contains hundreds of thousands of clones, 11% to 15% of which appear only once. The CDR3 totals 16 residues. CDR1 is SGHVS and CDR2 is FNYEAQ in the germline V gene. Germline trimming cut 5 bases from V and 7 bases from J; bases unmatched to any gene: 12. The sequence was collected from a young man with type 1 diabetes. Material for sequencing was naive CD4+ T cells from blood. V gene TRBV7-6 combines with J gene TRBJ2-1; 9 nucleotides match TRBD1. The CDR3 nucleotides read TGTGCCAGCAGCCCAAGAGGGGGGACAGGGAGTAATGAGCAGTTCTTC. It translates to CASSPRGGTGSNEQFF.